The source of this TCR beta chain is a study of CD8 T cells in Susac syndrome. TCR beta sequences were obtained from blood CD8+ and CD4+ T cells. In the multiple sclerosis control group, patients were treatment-naive and had stable or active relapsing-remitting disease. Random hexamers served to reverse transcribe about 0.45 to 1 ug RNA. Coverage of TCR beta CDR3 amplification by immunoSEQ multiplex PCR extended to 54 Vbeta and 13 Jbeta. TCRdb re-called the immunoSEQ multiplex PCR reads with MiXCR, one entry per CDR3 protein. In the table there are approximately 220,000 distinct CDR3 sequences, around 93% of which are singletons. The source is a human donor with multiple sclerosis. What was sequenced was CD4+ T cells from PBMCs.

In DNA, the CDR3 is TGTGCCAGCAGCTTGGGAGTGGCAGGCTACACCTTC. Translation: CASSLGVAGYTF. This rearrangement joins TRBV5-6 to TRBJ1-2, with D hard to call. The CDR3 extends over 12 amino acids. V lost 0 bases, J lost 8 bases, and 8 bases lay in between. Germline lookup yields CDR1 SGHDT and CDR2 YYEEEE. Variable domain in full (rest from reference TRBV5-6 and TRBJ1-2): DAGVTQSPTHLIKTRGQQVTLRCSPKSGHDTVSWYQQALGQGPQFIFQYYEEEERQRGNFPDRFSGHQFPNYSSELNVNALLLGDSALYLCASSLGVAGYTFGSGTRLTVV.